This record concerns one TCR beta chain sequence. This record belongs to a study of blood T cell repertoires in COVID-19. Study in general: The origin of the acute and convalescent COVID-19 samples was the United States, Italy and Spain.

Per the authors' pipeline: Amplification of reference gene primers provided the estimated nucleated cell counts. Profiled with immunoSEQ multiplex PCR; TCRdb holds only in-frame clones, not every one. V and J calls plus clone size are reproduced from that table; the DNA served to infer D and trimming. Seen here are about 110,000 clones, around 75% observed once, and the top ten hold 0.9%. The sample was peripheral blood. This receptor was identified in a human donor with acute or convalescent COVID-19. The donor label of this sample is uncertain.

CDR3 sequence reads: CASSFPDRLAGSTDTQYF. CDR3 DNA sequence: TGTGCCAGCAGTTTCCCCGATCGCCTAGCGGGATCCACAGATACGCAGTATTTT. V and J are TRBV28 and TRBJ2-3, with 9 bases matching TRBD2. The length of the CDR3 is 18 residues. CDR1 and CDR2 from the germline V gene are MDHEN and SYDVKM. Germline trimming cut 3 bases from V and 2 bases from J; bases unmatched to any gene: 12.